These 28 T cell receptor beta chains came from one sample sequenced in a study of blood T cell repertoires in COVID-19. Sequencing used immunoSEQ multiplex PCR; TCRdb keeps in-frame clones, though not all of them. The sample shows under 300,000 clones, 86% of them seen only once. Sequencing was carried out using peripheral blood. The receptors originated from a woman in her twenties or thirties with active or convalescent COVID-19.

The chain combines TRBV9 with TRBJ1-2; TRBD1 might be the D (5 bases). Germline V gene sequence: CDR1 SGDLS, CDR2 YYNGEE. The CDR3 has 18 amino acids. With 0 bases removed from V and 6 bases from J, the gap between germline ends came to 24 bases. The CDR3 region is CASSVAAGPGTLADGYTF. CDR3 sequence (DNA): TGTGCCAGCAGCGTAGCCGCGGGACCCGGAACCTTGGCGGATGGCTACACCTTC.

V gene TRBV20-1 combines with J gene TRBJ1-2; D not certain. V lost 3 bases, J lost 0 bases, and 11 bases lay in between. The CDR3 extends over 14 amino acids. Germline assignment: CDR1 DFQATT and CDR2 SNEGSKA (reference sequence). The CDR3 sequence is CSASKAVTNYGYTF. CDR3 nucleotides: TGCAGTGCTAGTAAGGCGGTCACTAACTATGGCTACACCTTC.

The CDR3 DNA reads TGTGCCAGCAGCCCCGGGCGGGGGGCTAACTATGGCTACACCTTC. This gives the protein CASSPGRGANYGYTF. The chain combines TRBV7-6 with TRBJ1-2, with a possible D match to TRBD1 (5 bases). The germline V gene has CDR1 SGHVS and CDR2 FNYEAQ. V shed 5 bases and J shed 0 bases, with 13 bases lying between them. This CDR3 region has 15 residues.

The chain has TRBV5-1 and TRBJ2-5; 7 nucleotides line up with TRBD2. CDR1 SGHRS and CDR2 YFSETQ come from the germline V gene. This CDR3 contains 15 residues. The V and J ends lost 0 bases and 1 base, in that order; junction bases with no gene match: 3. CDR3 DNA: TGCGCCAGCAGCTTGGCGGGGGGATCCCAAGAGACCCAGTACTTC. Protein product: CASSLAGGSQETQYF.

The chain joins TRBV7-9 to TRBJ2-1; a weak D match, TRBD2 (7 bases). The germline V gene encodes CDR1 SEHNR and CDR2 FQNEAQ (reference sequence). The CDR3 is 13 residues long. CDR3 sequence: CVSARRGQHEQFF. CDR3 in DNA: TGTGTCTCGGCGAGGCGGGGGCAGCATGAGCAGTTCTTC.

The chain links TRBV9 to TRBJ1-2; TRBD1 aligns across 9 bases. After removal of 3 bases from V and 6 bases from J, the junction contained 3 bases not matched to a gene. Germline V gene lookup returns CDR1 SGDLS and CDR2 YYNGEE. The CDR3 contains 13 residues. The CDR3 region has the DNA TGTGCCAGCAGCGATAACAGGGGGCATGGCTACACCTTC. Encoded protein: CASSDNRGHGYTF.

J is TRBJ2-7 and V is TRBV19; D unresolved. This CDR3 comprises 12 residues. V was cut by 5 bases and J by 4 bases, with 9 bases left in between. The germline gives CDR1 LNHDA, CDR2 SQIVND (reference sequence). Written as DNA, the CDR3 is TGTGCCAGTAGTCCCCGACTGTACGAGCAGTACTTC. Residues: CASSPRLYEQYF.

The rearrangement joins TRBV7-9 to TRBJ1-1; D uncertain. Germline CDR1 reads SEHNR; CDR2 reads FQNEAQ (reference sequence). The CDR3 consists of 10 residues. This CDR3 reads CHVADTEAFF. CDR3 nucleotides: TGTCACGTGGCAGACACTGAAGCTTTCTTT.

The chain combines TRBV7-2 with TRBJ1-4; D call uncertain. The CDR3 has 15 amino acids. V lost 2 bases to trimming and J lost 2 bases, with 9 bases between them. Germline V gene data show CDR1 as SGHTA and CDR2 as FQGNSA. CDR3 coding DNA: TGTGCCAGCAGCTTAATAGAAGCGACTAATGAAAAACTGTTTTTT. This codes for CASSLIEATNEKLFF.

The CDR3 nucleotides read TGTGCCATCAGAGAAGACGGGGGGTTCGGTCAGCCCCAGCATTTT. It specifies CAIREDGGFGQPQHF. V gene TRBV10-3 combines with J gene TRBJ1-5, with D perhaps TRBD1 (5 bases). V was pared by 6 bases and J by 6 bases, with 18 bases between. Per the germline V gene, CDR1 is ENHRY and CDR2 is SYGVKD. The CDR3 is 15 residues long.

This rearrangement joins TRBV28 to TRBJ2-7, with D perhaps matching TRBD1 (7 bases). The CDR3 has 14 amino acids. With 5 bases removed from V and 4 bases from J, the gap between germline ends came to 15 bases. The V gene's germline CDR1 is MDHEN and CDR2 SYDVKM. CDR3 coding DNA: TGTGCCAGCAGTAGGGGGCGCAGCGGGTACGAGCAGTACTTC. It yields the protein CASSRGRSGYEQYF. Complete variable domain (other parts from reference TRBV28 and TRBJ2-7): DVKVTQSSRYLVKRTGEKVFLECVQDMDHENMFWYRQDPGLGLRLIYFSYDVKMKEKGDIPEGYSVSREKKERFSLILESASTNQTSMYLCASSRGRSGYEQYFGPGTRLTVT.

CDR3 coding DNA: TGTGCCAGCAGCTTAGATGCGACAGTAGGCCGTTCCTATGGCTACACCTTC. It specifies CASSLDATVGRSYGYTF. The J gene is TRBJ1-2, the V gene TRBV7-2; possibly TRBD1 for D (5 bases). The V gene lost 1 base and the J gene lost 4 bases, with 19 bases spanning the gap. Germline CDR1 SGHTA, CDR2 FQGNSA. The CDR3 length is 17 residues.

The CDR3 region has the DNA TGTGCCAGCAGCTTACTAGCCGGGACAGGGGCCCACAATGAGCAGTTCTTC. This codes for CASSLLAGTGAHNEQFF. This chain links TRBV7-2 with TRBJ2-1; TRBD1 agrees at 10 bases. V shed 2 bases and J 5 bases; nucleotides not matched to a gene: 9. Per the germline V gene, CDR1 is SGHTA and CDR2 is FQGNSA. This CDR3 region has 17 residues. Combining the CDR3 with reference TRBV7-2 and TRBJ2-1 gives the whole variable domain GAGVSQSPSNKVTEKGKDVELRCDPISGHTALYWYRQSLGQGLEFLIYFQGNSAPDKSGLPSDRFSAERTGGSVSTLTIQRTQQEDSAVYLCASSLLAGTGAHNEQFFGPGTRLTVL.

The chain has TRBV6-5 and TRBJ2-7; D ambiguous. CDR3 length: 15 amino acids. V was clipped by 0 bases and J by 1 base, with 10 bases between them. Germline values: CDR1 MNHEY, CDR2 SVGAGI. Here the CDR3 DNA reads TGTGCCAGCAGTTACTCTCCCGGGTATTCCTACGAGCAGTACTTC. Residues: CASSYSPGYSYEQYF.

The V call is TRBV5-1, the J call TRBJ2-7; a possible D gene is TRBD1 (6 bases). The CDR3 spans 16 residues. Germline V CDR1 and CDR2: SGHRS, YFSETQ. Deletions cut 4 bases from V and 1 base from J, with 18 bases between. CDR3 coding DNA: TGCGCCAGCAGCCGGACAGCCTTGCCATCTTCCTACGAGCAGTACTTC. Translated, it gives CASSRTALPSSYEQYF. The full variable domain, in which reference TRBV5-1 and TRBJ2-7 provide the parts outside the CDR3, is KAGVTQTPRYLIKTRGQQVTLSCSPISGHRSVSWYQQTPGQGLQFLFEYFSETQRNKGNFPGRFSGRQFSNSRSEMNVSTLELGDSALYLCASSRTALPSSYEQYFGPGTRLTVT.

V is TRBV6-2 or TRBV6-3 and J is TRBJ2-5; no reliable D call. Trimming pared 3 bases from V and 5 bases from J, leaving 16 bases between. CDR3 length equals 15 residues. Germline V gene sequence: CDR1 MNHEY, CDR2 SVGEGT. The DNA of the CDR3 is TGTGCCAGCAGTTATCCCCGGAGAGGATTGGAGACCCAGTACTTC. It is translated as CASSYPRRGLETQYF.

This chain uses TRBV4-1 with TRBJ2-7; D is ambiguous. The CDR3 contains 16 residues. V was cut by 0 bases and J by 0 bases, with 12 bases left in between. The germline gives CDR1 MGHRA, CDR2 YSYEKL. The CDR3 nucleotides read TGCGCCAGCAGCCAAGATTGGGCAGAGAGCTCCTACGAGCAGTACTTC. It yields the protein CASSQDWAESSYEQYF.

DNA of the CDR3: TGTGCCAGCAGTCGTCCTTCGGGGGGGCCGAATACGCAGTATTTT. It encodes CASSRPSGGPNTQYF. The chain links TRBV27 to TRBJ2-3; TRBD2 aligns across 8 bases. The CDR3 totals 15 residues. Germline V CDR1 and CDR2: MNHEY, SMNVEV (reference sequence). The junction had 11 bases not matched to a gene; V was cut back by 5 bases and J by 7 bases.

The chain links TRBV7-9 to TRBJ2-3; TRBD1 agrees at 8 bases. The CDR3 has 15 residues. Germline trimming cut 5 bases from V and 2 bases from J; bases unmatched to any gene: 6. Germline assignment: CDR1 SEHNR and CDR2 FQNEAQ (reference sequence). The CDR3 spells CASSQRTGLTDTQYF. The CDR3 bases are TGTGCCAGCAGCCAACGGACAGGGCTCACAGATACGCAGTATTTT.

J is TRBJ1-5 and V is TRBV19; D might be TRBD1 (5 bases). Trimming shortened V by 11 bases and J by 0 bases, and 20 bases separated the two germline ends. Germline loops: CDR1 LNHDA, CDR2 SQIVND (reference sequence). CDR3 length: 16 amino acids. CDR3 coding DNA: TGTGCCTCGGATCCCTTAGGGGTAAATAGCAATCAGCCCCAGCATTTT. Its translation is CASDPLGVNSNQPQHF.

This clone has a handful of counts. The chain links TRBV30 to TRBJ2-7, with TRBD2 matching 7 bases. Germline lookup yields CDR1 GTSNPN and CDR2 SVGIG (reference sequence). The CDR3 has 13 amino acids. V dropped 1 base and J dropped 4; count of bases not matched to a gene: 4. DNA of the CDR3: TGTGCCTGGAGTGCCGCCGGGAGGTACGAGCAGTACTTC. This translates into CAWSAAGRYEQYF. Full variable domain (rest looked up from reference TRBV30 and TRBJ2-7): SQTIHQWPATLVQPVGSPLSLECTVEGTSNPNLYWYRQAAGRGLQLLFYSVGIGQISSEVPQNLSASRPQDRQFILSSKKLLLSDSGFYLCAWSAAGRYEQYFGPGTRLTVT.

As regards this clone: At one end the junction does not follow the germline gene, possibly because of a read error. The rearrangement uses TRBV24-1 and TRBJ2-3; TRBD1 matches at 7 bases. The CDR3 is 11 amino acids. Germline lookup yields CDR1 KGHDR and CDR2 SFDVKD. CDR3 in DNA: TGTGCCACCAGTGATTACCTCGGACAGGTATTT. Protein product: CATSDYLGQVF.

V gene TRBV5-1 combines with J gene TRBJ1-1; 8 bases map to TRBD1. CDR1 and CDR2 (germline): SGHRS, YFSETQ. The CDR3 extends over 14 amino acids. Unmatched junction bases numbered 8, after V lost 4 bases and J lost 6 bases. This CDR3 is CASSILGQGAEAFF. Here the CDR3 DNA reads TGCGCCAGCAGCATTCTTGGACAGGGTGCTGAAGCTTTCTTT.

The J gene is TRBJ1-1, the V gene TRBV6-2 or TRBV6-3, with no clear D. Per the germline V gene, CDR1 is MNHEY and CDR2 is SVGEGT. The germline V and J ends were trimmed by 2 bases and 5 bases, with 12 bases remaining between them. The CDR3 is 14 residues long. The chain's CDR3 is CASSYGGRRTEAFF. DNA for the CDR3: TGTGCCAGCAGTTACGGAGGACGGAGGACTGAAGCTTTCTTT.

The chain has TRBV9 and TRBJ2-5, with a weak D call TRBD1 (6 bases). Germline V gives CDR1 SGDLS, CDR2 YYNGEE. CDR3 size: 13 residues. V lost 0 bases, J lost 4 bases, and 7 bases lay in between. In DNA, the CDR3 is TGTGCCAGCAGCGTAGTACAGGGAGAGACCCAGTACTTC. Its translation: CASSVVQGETQYF.

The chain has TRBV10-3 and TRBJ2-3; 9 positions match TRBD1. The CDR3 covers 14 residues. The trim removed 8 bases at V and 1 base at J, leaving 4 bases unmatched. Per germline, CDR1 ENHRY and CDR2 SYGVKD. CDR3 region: CAIGTGLGTDTQYF. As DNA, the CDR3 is TGTGCCATCGGGACAGGGCTAGGCACAGATACGCAGTATTTT.

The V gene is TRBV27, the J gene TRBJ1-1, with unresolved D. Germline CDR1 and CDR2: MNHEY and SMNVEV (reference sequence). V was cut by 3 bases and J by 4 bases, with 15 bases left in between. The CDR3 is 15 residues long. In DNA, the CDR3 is TGTGCCAGCAGTTTCTTTGGAGTTCGGGGCACTGAAGCTTTCTTT. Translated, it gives CASSFFGVRGTEAFF.

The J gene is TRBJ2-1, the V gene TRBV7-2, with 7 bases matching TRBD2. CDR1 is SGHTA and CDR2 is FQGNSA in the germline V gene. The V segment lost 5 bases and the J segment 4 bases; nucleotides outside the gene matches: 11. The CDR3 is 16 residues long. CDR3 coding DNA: TGTGCCAGCAGCCTCCACAAGCGGGGATGGTACAATGAGCAGTTCTTC. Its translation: CASSLHKRGWYNEQFF. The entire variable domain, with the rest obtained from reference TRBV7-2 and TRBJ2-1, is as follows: GAGVSQSPSNKVTEKGKDVELRCDPISGHTALYWYRQSLGQGLEFLIYFQGNSAPDKSGLPSDRFSAERTGGSVSTLTIQRTQQEDSAVYLCASSLHKRGWYNEQFFGPGTRLTVL.